The 8 T cell receptor beta chains reported below all come from one sample, sequenced in a study of tumor-infiltrating lymphocytes in primary liver carcinoma. It was unsorted whole blood that yielded blood RNA, and germline DNA was also extracted. TCR beta cDNA was made from 450 to 500 ng total RNA with a constant-region primer. Employing slightly modified ARM-PCR, three nested multiplex PCR rounds were run, and these gave rise to the TCR beta libraries. Investigators reported that the first two PCR rounds, at roughly 10 cycles each, used TRBV1-TRBV30 forward primers with a C-beta reverse primer. TCRdb itself ran the multiplex PCR reads through MiXCR, one entry per CDR3 protein. The sample has approximately 310,000 distinct CDR3 sequences; 65% are singletons. The sequenced material came from peripheral blood. These receptors all stem from a man aged 40-49 years with primary liver carcinoma and hepatitis B virus infection.

Of note for this clonotype: The CDR3 does not end in the conserved phenylalanine or tryptophan, so this is likely a read error. The chain recombines TRBV12-3 or TRBV12-4 with TRBJ2-5, with D unclear. The CDR3 covers 13 residues. The CDR3 DNA reads TGTGCTAGCAGTTTTGGCGAACCAGAGACCCAGTACCTC. It is translated as CASSFGEPETQYL.

This clonotype was recorded once. Germline is not matched at one junction end, which may reflect a read error. The chain recombines TRBV29-1 with TRBJ2-7, with D perhaps TRBD2 (5 bases). Germline values: CDR1 SQVTM, CDR2 ANQGSEA. The CDR3 contains 16 residues. The CDR3 sequence: CSVELMTRDGSYERYF. The CDR3 DNA sequence: TGCAGCGTTGAATTAATGACCCGGGATGGCTCCTACGAGCGGTACTTC.

This clonotype was found many times. This chain links TRBV6-5 with TRBJ1-6; D remains ambiguous. This CDR3 has 19 amino acids. Trimming took off 0 bases at V and 0 bases at J, with 15 bases between the two ends. Germline CDR1 MNHEY, CDR2 SVGAGI. CDR3 bases: TGTGCCAGCAGTTACTCGATATCTGGCGGGAGCTCCTATAATTCACCCCTCCACTTT. Protein sequence: CASSYSISGGSSYNSPLHF.

This clonotype appeared once. No DNA is shown, since the ends of the CDR3 on it are uncertain; the CDR3 is the one TCRdb lists. The chain is built from TRBV5-4 and TRBJ1-1. Germline-derived CDR1 and CDR2 are SGHNT and YYREEE (reference sequence). With termini counted, the CDR3 has 15 amino acids. CDR3 residues: CASSLFGGGNTEALF.

Only one count was recorded for this clonotype. Being one base from a much bigger clone, this may be a read error. The chain carries TRBV12-3 or TRBV12-4 and TRBJ2-1; 9 bases fit TRBD2. V was clipped by 6 bases and J by 7 bases; unmatched bases: 10. CDR3 length: 15 residues. Written as DNA, the CDR3 is TGTGCCAGCAGAGTAGCGGGAGTTTTAGATAATGAGCAGTTCTTC. Translated, it gives CASRVAGVLDNEQFF.

The chain joins TRBV30 to TRBJ2-7; the D gene is possibly TRBD2 (5 bases). V was pared by 3 bases and J by 2 bases, with 11 bases between. The V gene's germline CDR1 is GTSNPN and CDR2 SVGIG (reference sequence). The CDR3 is made up of 13 amino acids. Here the CDR3 DNA reads TGTGCCTGGAGGCGGGTCCCCACCTACGAGCAGTACTTC. It encodes CAWRRVPTYEQYF.

Points on this clonotype: The conserved final phenylalanine or tryptophan is absent from the CDR3, which likely points to a read error. The chain employs TRBV11-2 and TRBJ2-1; no clear D gene. Trimming left V 4 bases short and J 5 bases short, with 9 bases between. Germline V gene sequence: CDR1 SGHAT, CDR2 FQNNGV. CDR3 length equals 13 residues. CDR3 DNA: TGTGCCAGCAGCTCAGACCGCCACAATGAGCAGTTCTAC. It is translated as CASSSDRHNEQFY.

This chain joins TRBV24-1 and TRBJ2-3; unclear D gene. Trimming cost V 3 bases and J 2 bases, with 5 bases left between them. The germline gives CDR1 KGHDR, CDR2 SFDVKD. This CDR3 is 13 amino acids long. For the CDR3, the DNA is TGTGCCACCAGTGATCCTTCCACAGATACGCAGTATTTT. It yields the protein CATSDPSTDTQYF.